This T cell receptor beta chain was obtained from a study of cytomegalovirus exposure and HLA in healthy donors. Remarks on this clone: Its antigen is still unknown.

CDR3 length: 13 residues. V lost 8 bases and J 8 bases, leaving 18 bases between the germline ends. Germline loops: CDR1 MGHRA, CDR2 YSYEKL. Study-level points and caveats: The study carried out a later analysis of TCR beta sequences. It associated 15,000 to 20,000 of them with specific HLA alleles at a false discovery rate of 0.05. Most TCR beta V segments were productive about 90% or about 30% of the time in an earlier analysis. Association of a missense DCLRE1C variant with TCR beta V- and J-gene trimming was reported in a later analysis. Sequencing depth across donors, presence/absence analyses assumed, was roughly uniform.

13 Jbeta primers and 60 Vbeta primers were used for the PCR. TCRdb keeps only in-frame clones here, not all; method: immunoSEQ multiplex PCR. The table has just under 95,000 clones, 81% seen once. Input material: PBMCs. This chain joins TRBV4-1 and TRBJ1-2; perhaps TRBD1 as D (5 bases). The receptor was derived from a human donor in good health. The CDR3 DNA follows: TGCGCCAGCTCAGGGCCTGTTTTCGAAGGCTACACCTTC. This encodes CASSGPVFEGYTF.